This TCR beta chain was obtained from a study of shared clonotypes between healthy human individuals. In the study overall: Three plates each covered CD4 naive and memory; CD8 naive two, CD8 memory one.

The CDR3 has 15 residues. Germline CDR1 reads KGHSH; CDR2 reads LQKENI. V was clipped by 6 bases and J by 0 bases, with 14 bases between them. For this clone: Its antigen remains unidentified.

The study's findings and limits: Sorted-subset samples were not fully sequenced, rarefaction indicated. Clonotypes shared by all four donors outscored non-shared clonotypes in generation probability.

Sequenced by immunoSEQ multiplex PCR; TCRdb stores in-frame clones only, minus some. The sample records over 1.4 million clones, roughly 96% being singletons. The chain uses TRBV18 and TRBJ1-1; D unclear. Sequencing was done on a sample of naive CD4+ T cells sorted from blood. The subset here: CD45RA+ positively selected. This sequence originates from a young man in good health. As DNA, the CDR3 is TGTGCCAGCTCCGCGTTCAATCTAATGAACACTGAAGCTTTCTTT. Translation gives CASSAFNLMNTEAFF.